Listed here are 17 T cell receptor beta chains from one sample, sequenced in a study of T cell responses to AZD1222 COVID-19 vaccine. Method: immunoSEQ multiplex PCR; TCRdb's copy keeps in-frame clones and lacks some. The sample includes 90,000 to 120,000 clones, approximately 90% of them seen just once. Sample: peripheral blood, taken 28 days after the second AZD1222 dose. These TCRs come from an adult who received the AZD1222 COVID-19 vaccine.

V and J are TRBV2 and TRBJ2-2; possibly TRBD1 for D (6 bases). CDR1 and CDR2 (germline): SNHLY, FYNNEI. The CDR3 length is 14 residues. V was shortened by 7 bases and J by 1 base, with 10 bases between the two germline ends. The CDR3 nucleotides are TGTGCCAGCATTTGGACAGAGAACACCGGGGAGCTGTTTTTT. Translation: CASIWTENTGELFF.

The genes are TRBV3-1 (or the pseudogene TRBV3-2) and TRBJ1-3, with unresolved D. The CDR3 is made up of 17 amino acids. V lost 1 base, J lost 0 bases, and 13 bases lay in between. Germline values: CDR1 LGHDT, CDR2 YNNKEL (reference sequence). Here the CDR3 DNA reads TGTGCCAGCAGCCAAGCACCAACCCCGAGCTCTGGAAACACCATATATTTT. This gives the protein CASSQAPTPSSGNTIYF.

This clone was found a few times. V gene TRBV24-1 combines with J gene TRBJ1-1; TRBD1 might be the D (5 bases). Germline V gene lookup returns CDR1 KGHDR and CDR2 SFDVKD. V was shortened by 3 bases and J by 0 bases, with 10 bases between the two germline ends. The CDR3 length is 15 residues. DNA of the CDR3: TGTGCCACCAGTGATAAGGGGCGGGTGAACACTGAAGCTTTCTTT. Translated, it gives CATSDKGRVNTEAFF.

This chain uses TRBV30 with TRBJ1-5; 8 bases fit TRBD1. V lost 2 bases and J lost 6; bases outside the gene matches: 6. CDR3 length: 14 residues. Germline V gives CDR1 GTSNPN, CDR2 SVGIG (reference sequence). Here the CDR3 reads CAWSPSGGAQPQHF. The CDR3 coding sequence is TGTGCCTGGAGTCCCTCAGGGGGCGCTCAGCCCCAGCATTTT.

Comment on this clone: This CDR3 is also generated by other DNA sequences in the sample. CDR3 nucleotide sequence: TGTGCCAGCAGTTACGAAAGAAACACTGAAGCTTTCTTT. Encoded protein: CASSYERNTEAFF. The gene calls are TRBV6-5 and TRBJ1-1; no clear D gene. This CDR3 comprises 13 residues. CDR1 is MNHEY and CDR2 is SVGAGI in the germline V gene. V lost 2 bases and J lost 2, with 6 bases in between.

The V call is TRBV5-4, the J call TRBJ1-1; TRBD1 matches 8 bases. Looked up from germline, CDR1 is SGHNT and CDR2 is YYREEE (reference sequence). Trimming at V came to 4 bases and at J to 5 bases, leaving 7 bases not matched to a gene. The CDR3 sequence is 14 residues long. CDR3 DNA sequence: TGTGCCAGCAGCGTCAGGGGGCTAGGGACTGAAGCTTTCTTT. As protein: CASSVRGLGTEAFF.

The chain is built from TRBV12-3 or TRBV12-4 and TRBJ2-2; D is undetermined. The CDR3 sequence is 11 residues long. V gave up 4 bases and J gave up 5 bases, with 2 bases separating them. In DNA, the CDR3 is TGTGCCAGCAGTTCGACCGGGGAGCTGTTTTTT. Translating gives CASSSTGELFF.

The chain combines TRBV12-3 or TRBV12-4 with TRBJ1-2, with D unclear. This CDR3 has 12 amino acids. Trimming shortened V by 3 bases and J by 8 bases, and 10 bases separated the two germline ends. CDR3 sequence (DNA): TGTGCCAGCAGTTTTTTACACCACGGCTACACCTTC. Translation gives CASSFLHHGYTF.

This chain connects TRBV30 to TRBJ2-5, with TRBD2 identical over 9 bases. CDR1 and CDR2 from the germline V gene are GTSNPN and SVGIG (reference sequence). The CDR3 runs 13 residues. With 5 bases clipped from V and 4 bases from J, the junction kept 5 bases outside the gene matches. The CDR3 nucleotides read TGTGCCTGGGCCTATAGCGGGAGAGAGACCCAGTACTTC. Amino acids: CAWAYSGRETQYF.

V gene TRBV7-6 combines with J gene TRBJ2-7, with 7 nucleotides matching TRBD1. The CDR3 contains 13 residues. Germline assignment: CDR1 SGHVS and CDR2 FNYEAQ. V lost 10 bases, J lost 5 bases, and 11 bases stayed unmatched. The CDR3 coding sequence is TGTGCCACCGCTCCCAGGGGGTTCCACGAGCAGTACTTC. It translates to CATAPRGFHEQYF.

This clone was seen a single time. This chain joins TRBV4-1 and TRBJ1-2; a possible D gene is TRBD1 (6 bases). The CDR3 is 15 residues long. V lost 5 bases and J lost 5, with 18 bases in between. The V gene's germline CDR1 is MGHRA and CDR2 YSYEKL. CDR3 in DNA: TGCGCCAGCAGCAGACAGGAACCGGCGATTTATGGCTACACCTTC. Its protein is CASSRQEPAIYGYTF.

This clone showed up just once. Other DNA sequences from this sample encode an identical CDR3 as well. The chain carries TRBV15 and TRBJ1-1; no firm D call. The V and J ends lost 0 bases and 1 base respectively, with 9 bases between them. The CDR3 consists of 15 residues. CDR1 is LNHNV, CDR2 YYDKDF, per germline (reference sequence). DNA of the CDR3: TGTGCCACCAGCAGAGATCCCGGGGAGAACACTGAAGCTTTCTTT. Translation: CATSRDPGENTEAFF. Drawing the rest from reference TRBV15 and TRBJ1-1, the complete variable domain is DAMVIQNPRYQVTQFGKPVTLSCSQTLNHNVMYWYQQKSSQAPKLLFHYYDKDFNNEADTPDNFQSRRPNTSFCFLDIRSPGLGDTAMYLCATSRDPGENTEAFFGQGTRLTVV.

As for this clone: Relative to the germline gene, one junction end is altered; a read error may explain this. V usage is TRBV20-1 and J usage is TRBJ1-1, with TRBD1 matching 7 bases. The CDR3 is 11 residues long. Looked up from germline, CDR1 is DFQATT and CDR2 is SNEGSKA (reference sequence). The DNA of the CDR3 is TGCAGTGCTAAGACAGGGCCACTCACACTTTTT. Translating it yields CSAKTGPLTLF.

In nucleotides, the CDR3 is TGTGCCAGCTCCGGACTGATGAGCACAGATACGCAGTATTTT. Protein product: CASSGLMSTDTQYF. The rearrangement joins TRBV18 to TRBJ2-3, with D possibly being TRBD2 (5 bases). The CDR3 runs 14 residues. The germline V and J ends were trimmed by 6 bases and 0 bases, with 10 bases remaining between them. The germline V gene has CDR1 KGHSH and CDR2 LQKENI.

This chain links TRBV18 with TRBJ2-1; TRBD1 or TRBD2 may be the D gene (6 bases each). V lost 3 bases, J lost 15 bases, and 15 bases lay in between. From germline, CDR1 is KGHSH and CDR2 LQKENI. The CDR3 spans 12 residues. The CDR3 region is CASSPEGQRGFF. For the CDR3, the DNA is TGTGCCAGCTCACCGGAGGGACAACGGGGGTTCTTC. Filled out from reference TRBV18 and TRBJ2-1, the complete variable domain reads NAGVMQNPRHLVRRRGQEARLRCSPMKGHSHVYWYRQLPEEGLKFMVYLQKENIIDESGMPKERFSAEFPKEGPSILRIQQVVRGDSAAYFCASSPEGQRGFFGPGTRLTVL.

The genes are TRBV30 and TRBJ2-1; D remains ambiguous. Per the germline V gene, CDR1 is GTSNPN and CDR2 is SVGIG (reference sequence). This CDR3 region has 13 residues. Trimming took 0 bases from V and 6 from J, leaving 9 bases between them. The CDR3 spells CAWSVIIPNEQFF. DNA for the CDR3: TGTGCCTGGAGTGTAATAATTCCCAATGAGCAGTTCTTC.

The genes are TRBV20-1 and TRBJ1-2, with 8 bases aligning to TRBD1. J was trimmed by 6 bases and V by 6 bases; bases with no gene match: 3. CDR1 and CDR2 (germline): DFQATT, SNEGSKA (reference sequence). The length of the CDR3 is 11 residues. This chain's CDR3 is CSAGQGHGYTF. The CDR3 nucleotides read TGCAGTGCCGGACAGGGTCATGGCTACACCTTC.